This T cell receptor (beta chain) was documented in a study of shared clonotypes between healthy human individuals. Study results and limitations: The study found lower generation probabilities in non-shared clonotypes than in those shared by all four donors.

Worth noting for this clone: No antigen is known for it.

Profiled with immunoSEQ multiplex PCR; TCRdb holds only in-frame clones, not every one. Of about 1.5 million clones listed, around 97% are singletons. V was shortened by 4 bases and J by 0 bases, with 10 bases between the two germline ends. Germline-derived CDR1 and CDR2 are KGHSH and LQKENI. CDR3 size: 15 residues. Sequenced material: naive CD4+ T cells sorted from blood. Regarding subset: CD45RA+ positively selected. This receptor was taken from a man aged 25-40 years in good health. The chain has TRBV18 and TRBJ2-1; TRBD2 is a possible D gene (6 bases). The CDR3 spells CASSQAGSSYNEQFF. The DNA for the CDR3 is TGTGCCAGCTCACAAGCGGGTAGCTCCTACAATGAGCAGTTCTTC.